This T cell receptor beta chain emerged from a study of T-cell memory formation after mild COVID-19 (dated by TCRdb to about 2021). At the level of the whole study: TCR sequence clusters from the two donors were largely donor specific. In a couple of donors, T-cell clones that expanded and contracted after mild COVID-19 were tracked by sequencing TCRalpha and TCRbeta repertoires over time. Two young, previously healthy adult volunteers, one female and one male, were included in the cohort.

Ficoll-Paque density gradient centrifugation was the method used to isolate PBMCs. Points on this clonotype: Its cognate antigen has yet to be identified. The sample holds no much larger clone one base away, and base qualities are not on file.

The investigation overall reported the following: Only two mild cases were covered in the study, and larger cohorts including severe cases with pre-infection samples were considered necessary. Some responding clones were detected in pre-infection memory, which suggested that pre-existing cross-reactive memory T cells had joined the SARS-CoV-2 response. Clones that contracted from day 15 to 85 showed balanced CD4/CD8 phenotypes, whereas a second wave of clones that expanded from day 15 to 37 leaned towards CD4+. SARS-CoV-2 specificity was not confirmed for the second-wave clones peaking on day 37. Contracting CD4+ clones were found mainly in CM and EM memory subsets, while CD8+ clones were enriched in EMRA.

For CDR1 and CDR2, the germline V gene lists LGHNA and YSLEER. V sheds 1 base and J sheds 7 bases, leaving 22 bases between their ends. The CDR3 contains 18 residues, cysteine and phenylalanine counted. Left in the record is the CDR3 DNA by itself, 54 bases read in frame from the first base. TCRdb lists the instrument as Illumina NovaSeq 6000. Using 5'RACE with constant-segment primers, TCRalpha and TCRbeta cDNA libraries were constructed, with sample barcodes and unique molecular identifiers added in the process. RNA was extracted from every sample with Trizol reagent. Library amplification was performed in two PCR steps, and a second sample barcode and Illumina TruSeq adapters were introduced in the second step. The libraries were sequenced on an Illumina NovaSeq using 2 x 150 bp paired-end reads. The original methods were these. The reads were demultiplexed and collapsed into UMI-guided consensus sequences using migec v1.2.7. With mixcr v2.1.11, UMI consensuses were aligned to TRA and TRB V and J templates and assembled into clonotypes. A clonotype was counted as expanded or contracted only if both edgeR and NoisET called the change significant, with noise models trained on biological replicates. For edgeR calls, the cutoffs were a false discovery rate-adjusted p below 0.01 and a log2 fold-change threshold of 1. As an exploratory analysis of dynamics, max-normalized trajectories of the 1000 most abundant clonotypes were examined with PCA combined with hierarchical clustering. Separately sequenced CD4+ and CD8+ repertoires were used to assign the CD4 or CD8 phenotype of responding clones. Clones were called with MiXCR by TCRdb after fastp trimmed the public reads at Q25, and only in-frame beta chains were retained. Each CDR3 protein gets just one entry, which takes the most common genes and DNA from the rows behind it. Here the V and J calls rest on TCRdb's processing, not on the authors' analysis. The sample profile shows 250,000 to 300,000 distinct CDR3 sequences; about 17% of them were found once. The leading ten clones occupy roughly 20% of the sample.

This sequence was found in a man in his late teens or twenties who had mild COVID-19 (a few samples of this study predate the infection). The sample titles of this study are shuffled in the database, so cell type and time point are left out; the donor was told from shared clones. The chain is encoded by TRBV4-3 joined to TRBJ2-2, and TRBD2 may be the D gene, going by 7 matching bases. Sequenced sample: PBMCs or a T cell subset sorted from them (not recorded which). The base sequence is TGCGCCAGCAGCCAAGTCGCGGGGGCTCAAGGGGCGAACGGGGAGCTGTTTTTT. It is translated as CASSQVAGAQGANGELFF.